This T cell receptor (beta chain) was recovered during a study of STAT5B mutations in CD4+ large granular lymphocyte leukemia. Study-wide results and caveats: Approximately 25% of private leukemic clonotypes occurred rarely in other patients' non-leukemic repertoires. Patient CD4-sorted repertoires looked more clonal than healthy CD4+ repertoires, even without putative leukemic clones. Top patient clones used TRBV06 genes more often: 8/27 versus 2/35 in controls.

For this clone: Its antigen remains unidentified.

The V gene's germline CDR1 is SGHRS and CDR2 YFSETQ. The CDR3 covers 14 residues. Trimming removed 7 bases at V and 0 bases at J, with 14 bases between. Method: immunoSEQ multiplex PCR; TCRdb's copy keeps in-frame clones and lacks some. The data hold about 32,000 clones, with around 81% observed a single time. Control samples were healthy donors' buffy coats. The gene calls are TRBV5-1 and TRBJ2-7; tentative D call: TRBD2 (6 bases). The material sequenced was CD4+ T cells from blood buffy coats. The clonotype originates from a human donor in good health. The CDR3 region has the DNA TGCGCCAGCCAAACTAGCTTCAGCTCCTACGAGCAGTACTTC. Residues: CASQTSFSSYEQYF.